The next 5 T cell receptor beta chains were all read from a single sample in a study of blood T cell repertoires in COVID-19 (dated by TCRdb to 2018 to 2021). The library relied on the immunoSEQ multiplex PCR assay. The immuneACCESS repertoire file appears here via TCRdb, limited to in-frame rearrangements. These files lack a portion of the clones; in checked studies, under half of the deficit traces to unresolved V genes, and the cause of the others is not known. This sample lists under 250,000 clones; over 70% were detected once. About 3.4% of the sample rests with the top ten. The specimen was PBMCs or T cells enriched from blood (not recorded which). Receptors were obtained from a woman aged 35 to 49 who had been exposed to COVID-19.

The CDR3 region has the DNA TGTGCCAGCAGTTCGGGATCTGAAGCTTTCTTT. Translated: CASSSGSEAFF. The chain joins TRBV6-2 or TRBV6-3 to TRBJ1-1; no clear D gene. V was shortened by 4 bases and J by 6 bases, with 6 bases between the two germline ends. Germline lookup yields CDR1 MNHEY and CDR2 SVGEGT. This CDR3 comprises 11 residues.

V and J are TRBV24-1 and TRBJ1-1; 9 positions match TRBD1. The trim removed 4 bases at V and 8 bases at J, leaving 7 bases unmatched. This CDR3 region has 14 residues. The germline CDR1 and CDR2 sequences are KGHDR and SFDVKD. The CDR3 here is CATSDSTGGREAFF. The CDR3 DNA reads as TGTGCCACCAGTGACTCAACAGGGGGCAGAGAAGCTTTCTTT.

V is TRBV6-1 and J is TRBJ2-7; D uncertain. The CDR3 extends over 14 amino acids. The germline V gene encodes CDR1 MNHNS and CDR2 SASEGT. Trimming stripped 2 bases from V and 0 bases from J, with 8 bases between. The CDR3 spells CASSETANSYEQYF. The CDR3 bases are TGTGCCAGCAGTGAAACAGCCAACTCCTACGAGCAGTACTTC.

This chain connects TRBV4-2 to TRBJ1-2; D uncertain. Germline-derived CDR1 and CDR2 are LGHNA and YNFKEQ. With 6 bases removed from V and 8 bases from J, the gap between germline ends came to 16 bases. This CDR3 is 13 amino acids long. CDR3 nucleotide sequence: TGTGCCAGCAGGCAGAGGCCCTTGGAGGGCTACACCTTC. Its protein product is CASRQRPLEGYTF.

The V and J genes are TRBV10-3 and TRBJ2-2; 10 bases line up with TRBD2. The CDR3 is made up of 15 amino acids. Germline lookup yields CDR1 ENHRY and CDR2 SYGVKD. Trimming cost V 5 bases and J 3 bases; bases outside gene matches: 3. The CDR3 protein is CAISSAGGDTGELFF. CDR3 nucleotides: TGTGCCATCAGTTCAGCGGGGGGGGACACCGGGGAGCTGTTTTTT.